What follows are 7 T cell receptor beta chains derived from one specimen sequenced in a study of blood T cells in healthy people across ages. Alongside a J-beta primer mix, a sample-barcoded 5' primer served in a second PCR lasting roughly 7 to 12 cycles. TCRdb passed the 5' RACE reads through MiXCR, listing each CDR3 protein once. The sample shows 1.5 million to 2 million distinct CDR3 sequences, roughly 50% of them seen only once. Sample: blood. The receptor set was obtained from a woman between 35 and 50 years old in good health.

This clonotype occurred once. V gene TRBV3-1 combines with J gene TRBJ1-6, with 7 bases fitting TRBD1. Losses at the gene ends were 2 bases for V and 0 bases for J; bases not matched to a gene: 16. CDR3 length equals 21 residues. Germline loops: CDR1 LGHDT, CDR2 YNNKEL (reference sequence). The CDR3 loop reads CASSQPLKRTGTHSYNSPLHF. The CDR3 nucleotides are TGTGCCAGCAGCCAACCCCTTAAGCGGACAGGAACTCACTCCTATAATTCACCCCTCCACTTT.

The chain is built from TRBV15 and TRBJ2-3, with 9 bases identical to TRBD2. This CDR3 contains 16 residues. Germline V gives CDR1 LNHNV, CDR2 YYDKDF (reference sequence). V shed 5 bases, J shed 7 bases, and the junction held 13 bases outside the gene matches. The CDR3 DNA follows: TGTGCCACCAGCGGTATCGCTGCGGGAGGGGGCAATACGCAGTATTTT. It specifies CATSGIAAGGGNTQYF.

The chain uses TRBV6-6 and TRBJ2-5; maybe TRBD2 (6 bases). Trimming took off 8 bases at V and 11 bases at J, with 27 bases between the two ends. Germline-derived CDR1 and CDR2 are MNHNY and SVGAGI (reference sequence). The CDR3 consists of 15 residues. CDR3 in amino acids: CASAYSLGGYNEQYF. As DNA, the CDR3 is TGTGCCAGCGCATACAGTTTGGGGGGTTACAATGAGCAGTACTTC.

This clonotype was counted between two and nine times. The chain is built from TRBV14 and TRBJ1-2; TRBD1 matches 7 bases. The CDR3 spans 16 residues. Unmatched junction bases numbered 15, after V lost 4 bases and J lost 7 bases. Germline CDR1 is SGHDN and CDR2 is FVKESK. CDR3 loop: CASSRVDRPGSTGYTF. CDR3 nucleotides: TGTGCCAGCAGCCGAGTGGACAGGCCAGGATCGACTGGCTACACCTTC.

The chain couples TRBV2 to TRBJ2-4; no clear D gene. This CDR3 is 14 amino acids long. In germline, CDR1 is SNHLY, CDR2 FYNNEI. The germline V and J ends were trimmed by 6 bases and 13 bases, with 22 bases remaining between them. This CDR3 is CASRPNDVAQYQYF. In DNA, the CDR3 is TGTGCCAGCAGACCCAACGACGTGGCACAGTACCAGTACTTC.

As for this clonotype: The junction and the germline gene differ at one end; a read error may be behind it. The V and J genes are TRBV20-1 and TRBJ2-5; 9 bases are a match to TRBD2. Germline assignment: CDR1 DFQATT and CDR2 SNEGSKA (reference sequence). The CDR3 has 16 residues. The CDR3 DNA sequence: TGCAATGCTTCGATTTCGGCGGGGGGGCCTCGAGAGACCCAGTACTTC. It yields the protein CNASISAGGPRETQYF.

This rearrangement joins TRBV28 to TRBJ2-1, with D unclear. CDR1 MDHEN and CDR2 SYDVKM come from the germline V gene. Trimming stripped 4 bases from V and 7 bases from J, with 17 bases between. CDR3 length: 15 amino acids. This CDR3 is CASSSRAGRRNEQFF. CDR3 bases: TGTGCCAGCAGTTCTAGAGCAGGACGGAGAAATGAGCAGTTCTTC.